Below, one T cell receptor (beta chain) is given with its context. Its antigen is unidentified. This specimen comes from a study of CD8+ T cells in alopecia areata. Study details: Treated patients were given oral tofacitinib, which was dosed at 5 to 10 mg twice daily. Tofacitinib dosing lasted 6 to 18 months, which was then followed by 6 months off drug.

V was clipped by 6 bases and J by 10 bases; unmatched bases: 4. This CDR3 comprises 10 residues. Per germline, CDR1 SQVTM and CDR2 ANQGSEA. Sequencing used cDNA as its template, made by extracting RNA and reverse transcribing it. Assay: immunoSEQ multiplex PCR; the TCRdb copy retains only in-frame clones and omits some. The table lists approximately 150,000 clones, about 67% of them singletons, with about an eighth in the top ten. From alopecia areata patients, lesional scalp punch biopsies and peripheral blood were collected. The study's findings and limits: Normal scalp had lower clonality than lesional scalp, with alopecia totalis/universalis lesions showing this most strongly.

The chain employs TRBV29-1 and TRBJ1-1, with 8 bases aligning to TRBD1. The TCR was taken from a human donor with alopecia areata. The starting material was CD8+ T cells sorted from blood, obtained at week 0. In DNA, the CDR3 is TGCAGCGTAGGGACAGGCCCAGCTTTCTTT. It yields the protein CSVGTGPAFF.